This T cell receptor (beta chain) was recovered during a study of T cell responses to AZD1222 COVID-19 vaccine. Findings and caveats of the study: Spike was spanned by vaccine-associated CD4 TCRs, with dominance at 160-218 and 743-854. Repertoire collection took place solely once the T cell response had peaked.

This CDR3 contains 12 residues. CDR1 is MDHEN, CDR2 SYDVKM, per germline. Trimming removed 6 bases from V and 11 bases from J, with 16 bases in between. Comment on this clone: The antigen remains unidentified.

Profiling relied on immunoSEQ multiplex PCR, and the TCRdb table lists in-frame clones only, not all of them. Of 90,000 to 110,000 clones listed, 80% to 90% are singletons. The V gene is TRBV28, the J gene TRBJ1-2; D might be TRBD1 (6 bases). Source: peripheral blood, taken 28 days after the second AZD1222 dose. The sequence came from an adult who received the AZD1222 COVID-19 vaccine. The CDR3 here is CASSKNPQGYTF. The DNA of the CDR3 is TGTGCCAGCAGCAAGAACCCACAGGGTTACACCTTC.